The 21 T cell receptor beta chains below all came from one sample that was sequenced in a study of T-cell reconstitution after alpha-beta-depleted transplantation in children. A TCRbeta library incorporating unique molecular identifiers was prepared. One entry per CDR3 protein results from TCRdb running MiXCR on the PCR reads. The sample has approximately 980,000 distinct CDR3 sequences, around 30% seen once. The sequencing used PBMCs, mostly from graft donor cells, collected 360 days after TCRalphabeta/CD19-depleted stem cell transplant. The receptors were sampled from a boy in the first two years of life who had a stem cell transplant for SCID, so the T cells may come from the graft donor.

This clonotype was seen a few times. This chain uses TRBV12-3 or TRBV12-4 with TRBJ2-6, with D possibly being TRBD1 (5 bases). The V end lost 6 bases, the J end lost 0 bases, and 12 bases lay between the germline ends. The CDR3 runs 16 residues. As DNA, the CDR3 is TGTGCCAGCAGCCCACCCACAGGCTCTGGGGCCAACGTCCTGACTTTC. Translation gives CASSPPTGSGANVLTF.

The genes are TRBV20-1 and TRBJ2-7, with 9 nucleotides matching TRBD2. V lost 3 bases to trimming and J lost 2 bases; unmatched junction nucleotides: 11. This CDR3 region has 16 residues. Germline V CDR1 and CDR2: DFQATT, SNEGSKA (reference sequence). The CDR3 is CSASHERLAETYEQYF. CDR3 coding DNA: TGCAGTGCTAGCCACGAGCGACTAGCGGAAACCTACGAGCAGTACTTC.

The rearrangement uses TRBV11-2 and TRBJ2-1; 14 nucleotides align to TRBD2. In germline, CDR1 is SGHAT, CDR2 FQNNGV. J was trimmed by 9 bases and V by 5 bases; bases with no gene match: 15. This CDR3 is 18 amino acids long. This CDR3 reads CASSPIRLAGGLGIEQFF. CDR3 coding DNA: TGTGCCAGCAGCCCAATCCGACTAGCGGGGGGGCTTGGGATTGAGCAGTTCTTC.

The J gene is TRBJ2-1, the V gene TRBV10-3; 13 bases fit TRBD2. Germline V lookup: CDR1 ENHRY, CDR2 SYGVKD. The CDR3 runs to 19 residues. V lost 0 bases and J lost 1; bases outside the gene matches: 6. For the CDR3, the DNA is TGTGCCATCAGTGAGTCAAGTGGGGGACTAGCGGGATCCTACAATGAGCAGTTCTTC. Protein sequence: CAISESSGGLAGSYNEQFF.

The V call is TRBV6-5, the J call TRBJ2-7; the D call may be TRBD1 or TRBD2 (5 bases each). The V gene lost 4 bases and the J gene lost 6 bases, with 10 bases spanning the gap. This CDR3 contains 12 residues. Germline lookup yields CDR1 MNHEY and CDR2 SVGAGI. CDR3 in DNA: TGTGCCAGCAGTTCCGGGACCGGCGAGCAGTACTTC. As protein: CASSSGTGEQYF.

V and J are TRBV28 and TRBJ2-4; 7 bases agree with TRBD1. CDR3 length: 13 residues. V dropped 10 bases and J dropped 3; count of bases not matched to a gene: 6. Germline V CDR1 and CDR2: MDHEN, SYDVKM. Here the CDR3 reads CAIWDSIKNIQYF. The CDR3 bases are TGTGCCATCTGGGACAGCATCAAAAACATTCAGTACTTC. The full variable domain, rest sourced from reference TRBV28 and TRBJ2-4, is DVKVTQSSRYLVKRTGEKVFLECVQDMDHENMFWYRQDPGLGLRLIYFSYDVKMKEKGDIPEGYSVSREKKERFSLILESASTNQTSMYLCAIWDSIKNIQYFGAGTRLSVL.

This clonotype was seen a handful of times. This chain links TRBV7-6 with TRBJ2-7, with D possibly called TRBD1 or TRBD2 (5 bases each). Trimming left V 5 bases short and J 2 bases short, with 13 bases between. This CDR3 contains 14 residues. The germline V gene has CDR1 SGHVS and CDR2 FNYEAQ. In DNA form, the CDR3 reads TGTGCCAGCAGCGAAACAGGAGGCCCCTACGAGCAGTACTTC. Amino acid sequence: CASSETGGPYEQYF.

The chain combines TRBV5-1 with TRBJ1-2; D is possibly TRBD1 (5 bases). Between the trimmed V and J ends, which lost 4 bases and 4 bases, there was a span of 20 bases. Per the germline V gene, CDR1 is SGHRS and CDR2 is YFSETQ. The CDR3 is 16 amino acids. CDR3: CASSRGPTDYSYGYTF. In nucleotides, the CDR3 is TGCGCCAGCAGCAGGGGTCCCACTGACTATAGCTATGGCTACACCTTC.

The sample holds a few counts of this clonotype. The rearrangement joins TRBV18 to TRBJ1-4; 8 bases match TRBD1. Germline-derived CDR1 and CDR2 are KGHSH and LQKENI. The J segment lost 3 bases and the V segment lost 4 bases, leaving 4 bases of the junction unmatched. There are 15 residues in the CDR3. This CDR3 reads CASSHPGQANEKLFF. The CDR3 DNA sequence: TGTGCCAGCTCACACCCGGGACAGGCTAATGAAAAACTGTTTTTT.

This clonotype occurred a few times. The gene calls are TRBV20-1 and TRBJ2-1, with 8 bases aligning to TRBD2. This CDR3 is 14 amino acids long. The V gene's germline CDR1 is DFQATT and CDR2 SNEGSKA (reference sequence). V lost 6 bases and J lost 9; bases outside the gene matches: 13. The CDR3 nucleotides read TGCAGTGCCCCTACCGGGACTAGAGGGGGTGAGCAGTTCTTC. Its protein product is CSAPTGTRGGEQFF.

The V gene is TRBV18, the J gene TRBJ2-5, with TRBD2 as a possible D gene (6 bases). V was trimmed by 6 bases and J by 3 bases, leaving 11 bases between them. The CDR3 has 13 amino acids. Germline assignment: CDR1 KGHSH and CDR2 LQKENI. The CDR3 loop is CASSAGLEETQYF. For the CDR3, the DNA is TGTGCCAGCTCCGCGGGATTGGAAGAGACCCAGTACTTC.

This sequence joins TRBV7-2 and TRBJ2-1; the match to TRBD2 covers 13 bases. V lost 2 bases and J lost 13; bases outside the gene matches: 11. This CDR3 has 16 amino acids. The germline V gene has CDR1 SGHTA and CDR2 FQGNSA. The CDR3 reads CASSLLGTSGERQQFF. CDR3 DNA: TGTGCCAGCAGCTTACTCGGGACTAGCGGGGAGAGGCAACAGTTCTTC.

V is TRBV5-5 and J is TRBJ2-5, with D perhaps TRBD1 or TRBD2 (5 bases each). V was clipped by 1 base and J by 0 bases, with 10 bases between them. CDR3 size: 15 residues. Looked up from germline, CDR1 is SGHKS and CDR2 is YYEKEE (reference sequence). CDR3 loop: CASSLRDLNQETQYF. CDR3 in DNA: TGTGCCAGCAGCTTGCGGGACCTCAACCAAGAGACCCAGTACTTC.

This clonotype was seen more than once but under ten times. Here the CDR3 reads CASRETGEQFF. For the CDR3, the DNA is TGTGCCAGCAGAGAAACGGGGGAGCAGTTCTTC. This rearrangement joins TRBV12-3 or TRBV12-4 to TRBJ2-1, with a weak D call TRBD2 (5 bases). This CDR3 spans 11 amino acids. V was shortened by 6 bases and J by 10 bases, with 10 bases between the two germline ends.

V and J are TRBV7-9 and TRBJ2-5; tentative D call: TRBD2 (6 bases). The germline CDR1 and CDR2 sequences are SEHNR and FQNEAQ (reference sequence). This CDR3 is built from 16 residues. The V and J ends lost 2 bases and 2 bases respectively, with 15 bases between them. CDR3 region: CASSLWAAGPQETQYF. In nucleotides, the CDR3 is TGTGCCAGCAGCTTATGGGCGGCGGGACCTCAAGAGACCCAGTACTTC.

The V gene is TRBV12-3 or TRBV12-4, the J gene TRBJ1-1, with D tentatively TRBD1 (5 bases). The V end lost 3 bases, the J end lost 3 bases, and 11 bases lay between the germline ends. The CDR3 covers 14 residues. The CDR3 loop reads CASSFPGRYTEAFF. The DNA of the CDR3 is TGTGCCAGCAGTTTCCCGGGACGGTACACTGAAGCTTTCTTT.

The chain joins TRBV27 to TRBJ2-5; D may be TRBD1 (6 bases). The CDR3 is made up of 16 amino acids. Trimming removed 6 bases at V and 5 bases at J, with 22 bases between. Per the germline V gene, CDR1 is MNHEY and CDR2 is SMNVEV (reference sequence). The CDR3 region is CASRLTGTVSLETQYF. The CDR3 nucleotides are TGTGCCAGCAGACTAACAGGGACCGTGTCCCTCGAGACCCAGTACTTC.

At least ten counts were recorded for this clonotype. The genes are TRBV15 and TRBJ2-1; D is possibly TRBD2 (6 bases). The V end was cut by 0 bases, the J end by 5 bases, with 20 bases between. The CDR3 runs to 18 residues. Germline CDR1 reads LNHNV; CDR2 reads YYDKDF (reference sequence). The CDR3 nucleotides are TGTGCCACCAGCAGAGATACCCATGGAAGGGGAGGAAACAATGAGCAGTTCTTC. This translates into CATSRDTHGRGGNNEQFF.

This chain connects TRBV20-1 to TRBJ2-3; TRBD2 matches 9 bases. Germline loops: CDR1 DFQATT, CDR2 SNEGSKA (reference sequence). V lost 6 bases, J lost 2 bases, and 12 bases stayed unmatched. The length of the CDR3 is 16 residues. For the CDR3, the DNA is TGCAGTGCCCATCCAATGCTAGCGGGGTTCACAGATACGCAGTATTTT. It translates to CSAHPMLAGFTDTQYF.

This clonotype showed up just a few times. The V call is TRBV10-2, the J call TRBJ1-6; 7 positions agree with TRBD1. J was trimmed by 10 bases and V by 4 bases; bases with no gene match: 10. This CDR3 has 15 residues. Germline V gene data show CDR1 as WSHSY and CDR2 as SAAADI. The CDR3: CASSVSGTDASPLHF. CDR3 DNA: TGCGCCAGCAGTGTCTCCGGGACAGACGCCTCACCCCTCCACTTT.

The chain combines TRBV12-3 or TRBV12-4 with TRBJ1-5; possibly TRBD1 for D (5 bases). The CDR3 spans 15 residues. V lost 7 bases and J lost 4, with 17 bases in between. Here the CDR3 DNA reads TGTGCCAGCACCCCGGGGCCTAGGGGAAATCAGCCCCAGCATTTT. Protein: CASTPGPRGNQPQHF.